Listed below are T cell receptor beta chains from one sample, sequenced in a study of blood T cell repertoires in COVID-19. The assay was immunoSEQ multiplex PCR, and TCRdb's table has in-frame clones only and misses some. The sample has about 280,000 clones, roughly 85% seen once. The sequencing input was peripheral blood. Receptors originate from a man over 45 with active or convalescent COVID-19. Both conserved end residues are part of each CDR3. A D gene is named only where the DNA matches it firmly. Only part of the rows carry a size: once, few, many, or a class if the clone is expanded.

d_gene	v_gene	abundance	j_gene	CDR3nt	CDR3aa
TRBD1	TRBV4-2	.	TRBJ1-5	TGTGCCAGCAGCCAGGAGGGGGCAGGCAATCAGCCCCAGCATTTT	CASSQEGAGNQPQHF
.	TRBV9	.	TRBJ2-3	TGTGCCAGCAGCGTAGGATGGAGAGACACAGATACGCAGTATTTT	CASSVGWRDTDTQYF
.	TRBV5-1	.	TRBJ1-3	TGCGCCAGCAGCTGGGAGGGTGGCTCTGGAAACACCATATATTTT	CASSWEGGSGNTIYF
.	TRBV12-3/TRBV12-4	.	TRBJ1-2	TGTGCCAGCAGTTTATCTCCGGGGTATGGCTACACCTTC	CASSLSPGYGYTF
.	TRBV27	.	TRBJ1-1	TGTGCCAGCAGTTTATCGTCCGCGGACACTGAAGCTTTCTTT	CASSLSSADTEAFF
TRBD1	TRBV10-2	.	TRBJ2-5	TGCGCCAGCAGCCCTGGGGCAGGGGGCTTGGAGACCCAGTACTTC	CASSPGAGGLETQYF
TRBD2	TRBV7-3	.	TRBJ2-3	TGTGCCAGCAGCTTGGGGGGGAGAACGACAGATACGCAGTATTTT	CASSLGGRTTDTQYF
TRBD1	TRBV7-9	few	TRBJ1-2	TGTGCCAGCAGCTTAGCGGGGGGACAGACCTATGGCTACACCTTC	CASSLAGGQTYGYTF
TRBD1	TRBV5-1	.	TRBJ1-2	TGCGCCAGCAGCCCGGAACAGGGGGCGTATGGCTACACCTTC	CASSPEQGAYGYTF
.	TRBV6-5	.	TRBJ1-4	TGTGCCAGCAGCAACAGGTTGGCTAATGAAAAACTGTTTTTT	CASSNRLANEKLFF
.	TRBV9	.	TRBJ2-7	TGTGCCAGCAGCGTAGACCTAGTCCGGGGCGAGCAGTACTTC	CASSVDLVRGEQYF
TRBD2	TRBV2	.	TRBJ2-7	TGTGCCAGCATTTTACTAGCGGACCCTTACGAGCAGTACTTC	CASILLADPYEQYF
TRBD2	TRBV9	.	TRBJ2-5	TGTGCCAGCAGCCCCGGGGGGGGTGCGGGAGTGGAGACCCAGTACTTC	CASSPGGGAGVETQYF
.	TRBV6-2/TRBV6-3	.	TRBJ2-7	TGTGCCAGCAGTTACGGGGGAGGCGAGCAGTACTTC	CASSYGGGEQYF
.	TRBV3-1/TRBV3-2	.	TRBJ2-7	TGTGCCAGCAGCCAAGCGGGGAGGCCCTACGAGCAGTACTTC	CASSQAGRPYEQYF
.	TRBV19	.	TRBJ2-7	TGTGCCAGTAGTATAGAGAGGCTTCACGGCTACGAGCAGTACTTC	CASSIERLHGYEQYF
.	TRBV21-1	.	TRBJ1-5	TGTGCCAGCAGCCCGCCAGGGACAGGTTACGCCTATAGCAATCAGCCCCAGCATTTT	CASSPPGTGYAYSNQPQHF
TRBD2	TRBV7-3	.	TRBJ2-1	TGTGCCAGCAGCCTAAGCGGGAAAGCCTACAATGAGCAGTTCTTC	CASSLSGKAYNEQFF
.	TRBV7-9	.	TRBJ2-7	TGTGCCAGCAGCGATAGCAGCTTTAACGAGCAGTACTTC	CASSDSSFNEQYF
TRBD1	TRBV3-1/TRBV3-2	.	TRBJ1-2	TGTGCCAGCAGCCAAGGACAGGGCTATGGCTACACCTTC	CASSQGQGYGYTF
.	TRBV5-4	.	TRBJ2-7	TGTGCCAGCAGCCCCGCGGGGTCTACCTACGAGCAGTACTTC	CASSPAGSTYEQYF
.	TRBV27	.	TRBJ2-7	TGTGCCAGCAGTTTATTTCGGGGTGCCGAGCAGTACTTC	CASSLFRGAEQYF
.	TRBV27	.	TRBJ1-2	TGTGCCAGCAGTTCACGAGACGGACATGGTGGCTACACCTTC	CASSSRDGHGGYTF
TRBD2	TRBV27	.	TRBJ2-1	TGTGCCAGCAGTTTAACCAGCGGGAGGGCATCCACTTCGTTCTTGATCTTC	CASSLTSGRASTSFLIF
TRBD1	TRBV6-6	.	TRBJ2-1	TGTGCCAGCAGTTATAGGGACAGGGGGAGGAATGAGCAGTTCTTC	CASSYRDRGRNEQFF
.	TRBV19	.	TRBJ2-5	TGTGCCAGTAGTCCTCAATGGGGAGGCGAGACCCAGTACTTC	CASSPQWGGETQYF
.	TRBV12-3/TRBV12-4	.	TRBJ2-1	TGTGCCAGCAGTTTGGACTGGCAAGGGGAGCAGTTCTTC	CASSLDWQGEQFF
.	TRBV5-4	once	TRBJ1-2	TGTGCCAGCACCCCGGCAGGCATTTACAACTATGGCTACACCTTC	CASTPAGIYNYGYTF
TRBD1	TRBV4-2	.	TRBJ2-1	TGTGCCAGCAGCCAGGAGTCCGGGACAGGGCTCAATGAGCAGTTCTTC	CASSQESGTGLNEQFF
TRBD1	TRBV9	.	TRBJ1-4	TGTGCCAGCAGCGTAGAGGACAGGGGAGGGGAAAAACTGTTTTTT	CASSVEDRGGEKLFF
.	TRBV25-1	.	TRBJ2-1	TGTGCCAGCAGTGAATATGGGACGACAGGTGCCTACAATGAGCAGTTCTTC	CASSEYGTTGAYNEQFF
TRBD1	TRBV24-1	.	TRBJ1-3	TGTGCCACCAGTGCAGGGGGTTCTGCTGGAAACACCATATATTTT	CATSAGGSAGNTIYF
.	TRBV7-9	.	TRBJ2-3	TGTGCCAGCAGCTTAGGGACAGGCACAGATACGCAGTATTTT	CASSLGTGTDTQYF
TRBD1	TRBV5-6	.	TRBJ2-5	TGTGCCAGCAGCGAACGCTACCGGGACAGACAAGAGACCCAGTACTTC	CASSERYRDRQETQYF
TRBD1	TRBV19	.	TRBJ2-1	TGTGCCAGTAGCCCTCTTTACAGGGGGCGCAATGAGCAGTTCTTC	CASSPLYRGRNEQFF
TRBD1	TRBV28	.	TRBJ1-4	TGTGCCAGCAGTTTAGGACAGGGGGGAAATGAAAAACTGTTTTTT	CASSLGQGGNEKLFF
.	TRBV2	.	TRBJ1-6	TGTGCCAGCAGTGACAGGGTTAATTCACCCCTCCACTTT	CASSDRVNSPLHF
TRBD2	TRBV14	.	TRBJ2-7	TGTGCCAGCAGCCAGACGGCTTGGGAGGGAGGGCGGCATTACGAGCAGTACTTC	CASSQTAWEGGRHYEQYF
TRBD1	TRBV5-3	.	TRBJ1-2	TGTGCCAGAAGCCAAGAACAGGGGGATTACTATGGCTACACCTTC	CARSQEQGDYYGYTF